This T cell receptor beta chain derives from a study of cytotoxic CD8 clonotypes in ibrutinib-treated CLL. V lost 0 bases to trimming and J lost 6 bases, with 15 bases between them. CDR1 is SGHDT and CDR2 is YYEEEE in the germline V gene. The CDR3 has 15 residues. Using immunoSEQ multiplex PCR, the repertoire was profiled, and TCRdb retains in-frame clones only, with some absent. Among some 200,000 clones listed, just over 70% were seen once. This clonotype was sampled from a human donor with chronic lymphocytic leukemia. The starting material was PBMCs, obtained after 12 months of ibrutinib treatment. This chain joins TRBV5-6 and TRBJ1-2; TRBD1 is a possible D gene (5 bases). The CDR3 region has the DNA TGTGCCAGCAGCTTGGTACGCAGGGAGTCGAATGGCTACACCTTC. Encoded protein: CASSLVRRESNGYTF.